The following is a T cell receptor (beta chain) sequence with its context. A sample-barcoded 5' primer and a J-beta primer mix were used in a second PCR of about 7 to 11 cycles. The yield of each sample was at least 3 million CDR3-containing paired-end reads. TCRdb redid the calling of the 5' RACE reads with MiXCR, one entry per CDR3 protein. The sample holds over 1,500,000 distinct CDR3 sequences, around 42% seen once. Germline CDR1 and CDR2: SNHLY and FYNNEI. The germline V and J ends were trimmed by 4 bases and 1 base, with 11 bases remaining between them. The CDR3 consists of 14 residues. This sample was taken from a study of blood T cells in healthy people across ages.

The sequence was collected from a human donor in good health. The chain combines TRBV2 with TRBJ2-7; D might be TRBD1 (5 bases). The sequencing sample was made of blood. CDR3 amino acids: CASSGSGISYEQYF. The CDR3 nucleotides read TGTGCCAGCAGTGGGTCAGGGATATCCTACGAGCAGTACTTC.